What follows is one T cell receptor (beta chain) and its context. This sample is drawn from a study of blood T cell repertoires in COVID-19. Looking at the study overall: Researchers got acute and convalescent COVID-19 samples from the United States, Italy and Spain.

Clones were read by immunoSEQ multiplex PCR, and TCRdb kept only the in-frame ones, dropping some. The repertoire holds tens of thousands of clones, with approximately 78% as singletons. Germline loops: CDR1 SEHNR, CDR2 FQNEAQ (reference sequence). V shed 0 bases and J shed 6 bases, with 11 bases lying between them. The CDR3 contains 15 residues. Sequencing input: peripheral blood. The V and J genes are TRBV7-9 and TRBJ1-4, with D tentatively TRBD1 (6 bases). The clonotype comes from a human donor in a cohort sampled during active or convalescent COVID-19. The CDR3 DNA sequence: TGTGCCAGCAGCTTAGCCGGCAGGGGCGATGAAAAACTGTTTTTT. It specifies CASSLAGRGDEKLFF. Looking up the rest from reference TRBV7-9 and TRBJ1-4 gives the full variable domain: DTGVSQNPRHKITKRGQNVTFRCDPISEHNRLYWYRQTLGQGPEFLTYFQNEAQLEKSRLLSDRFSAERPKGSFSTLEIQRTEQGDSAMYLCASSLAGRGDEKLFFGSGTQLSVL.